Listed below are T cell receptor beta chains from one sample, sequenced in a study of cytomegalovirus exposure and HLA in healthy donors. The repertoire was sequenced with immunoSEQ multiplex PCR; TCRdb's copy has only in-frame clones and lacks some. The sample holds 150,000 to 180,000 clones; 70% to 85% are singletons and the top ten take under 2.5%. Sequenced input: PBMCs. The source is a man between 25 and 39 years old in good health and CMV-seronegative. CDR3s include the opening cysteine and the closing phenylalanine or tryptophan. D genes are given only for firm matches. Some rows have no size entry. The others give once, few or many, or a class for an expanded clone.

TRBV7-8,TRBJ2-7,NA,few,TGTGCCAGCAGCTTAGATACAGGGTCAACCTACGAGCAGTACTTC,CASSLDTGSTYEQYF
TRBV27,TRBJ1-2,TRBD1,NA,TGTGCCAGCAGTTTTTCTCCCCCGGGACAGAACTATGGCTACACCTTC,CASSFSPPGQNYGYTF
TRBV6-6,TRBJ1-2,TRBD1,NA,TGTGCCAGCAGTTACCGACAGGGGGCGAACTATGGCTACACCTTC,CASSYRQGANYGYTF
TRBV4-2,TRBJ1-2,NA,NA,TGTGCCAGCAGCCAAGCCCAGGCTTCTAACTATGGCTACACCTTC,CASSQAQASNYGYTF
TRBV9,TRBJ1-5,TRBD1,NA,TGTGCCAGCAGCGTAGGGGACAGCAATCAGCCCCAGAATTTT,CASSVGDSNQPQNF
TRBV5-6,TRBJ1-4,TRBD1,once,TGTGCTGGGACAGACCCCTTATCTAATGAAAAACTGTTTTTT,CAGTDPLSNEKLFF
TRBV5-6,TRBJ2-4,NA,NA,TGTGCCAGCAGCGTTGGCACTACAGGCATTCAGTACTTC,CASSVGTTGIQYF
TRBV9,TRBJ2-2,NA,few,TGTGCCAGCAGCCCAAGAACCACAGGGACCGGGGAGCTGTTTTTT,CASSPRTTGTGELFF
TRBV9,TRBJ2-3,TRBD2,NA,TGTGCCAGCAGCGTCCGGTCTAGCGGGGGCACAGATACGCAGTATTTT,CASSVRSSGGTDTQYF
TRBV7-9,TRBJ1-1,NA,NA,TGTGCCAGCAGGACAACAGAGAACACTGAAGCTTTCTTT,CASRTTENTEAFF
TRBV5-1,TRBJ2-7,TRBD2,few,TGCGCCAGCAGCAGGGGACTAGCGGGGGCTAGGGACGAGCAGTACTTC,CASSRGLAGARDEQYF
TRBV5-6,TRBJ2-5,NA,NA,TGTGCCAGCAGCTCCCCAGGGATACTTGAGACCCAGTACTTC,CASSSPGILETQYF